This is a list of T cell receptor beta chains from one sample in a study of T-cell reconstitution after alpha-beta-depleted transplantation in children. TCRdb re-called the PCR reads with MiXCR, one entry per CDR3 protein. This sample has fewer than 130,000 distinct CDR3 sequences, with 10% found just once. The specimen comprised PBMCs from the stem cell graft donor, sampled from the stem cell graft. The receptors shown here come from a human donor who donated a stem cell graft to a child with acute lymphoblastic leukemia. Both conserved end residues are trimmed from each CDR3. Fields, in order: V gene, CDR3 protein.

TRBV21-1,ASSKHGGGYEQY
TRBV15,ATSSQYDRSKSPLH
TRBV7-8,ASSLAANRGSGETQY
TRBV20-1,SANPWSGQYTEAF
TRBV7-9,ASSLATGRGMNTEAF
TRBV4-1,ASSRRTGGRDSQETQY
TRBV4-3,ASSSGRAREQY
TRBV12-3/TRBV12-4,ASSLDVRFRGYT
TRBV4-3,ASSQSSQGPYEQY
TRBV5-1,ASSLAGQVYEQY
TRBV24-1,ATSPRDSKWDTQY
TRBV14,ASSQGATGINEQF
TRBV5-1,ASSLEPGLGTEAF
TRBV5-1,ASSFSRTSGTGMAYNEQF
TRBV4-3,ASSQGVHLFTGSPLH
TRBV7-3,ASSSSGQQF